This T cell receptor beta chain was captured in a study of blood T cell repertoires in COVID-19. Study-level information: Italy, Spain and the United States were the sources of the convalescent and acute COVID-19 samples. T cells, B-cell-depleted T cells, or PBMCs supplied cDNA or gDNA.

With 4 bases clipped from V and 3 bases from J, the junction kept 6 bases outside the gene matches. Germline values: CDR1 MNHNY, CDR2 SVGAGI (reference sequence). The CDR3 length is 16 residues. As handled by the study authors: Quantification of nucleated cells was approximated via reference gene primer amplification. The assay was immunoSEQ multiplex PCR, and TCRdb's table has in-frame clones only and misses some. That table furnishes V, J and clone size, whereas the DNA furnished D and trimming. The data contain 65,000 to 75,000 clones, roughly 77% of them seen just once; the ten biggest clones take up 15% to 17%.

Sequences were obtained from peripheral blood. The chain uses TRBV6-6 and TRBJ2-3; 11 bases match TRBD2. The source is a man older than 75 with acute or convalescent COVID-19. The CDR3 DNA sequence: TGTGCCAGCAGTTCCATTCTAGCGGGGGGTACAGATACGCAGTATTTT. It specifies CASSSILAGGTDTQYF.